Listed here are 14 T cell receptor beta chains from one sample, sequenced in a study of blood T cell repertoires in COVID-19. TCRdb's copy holds only in-frame clones and misses some; the assay was immunoSEQ multiplex PCR. The profile shows about 200,000 clones, 75% to 90% of them singletons. Sequencing was done on a sample of PBMCs or T cells enriched from blood (not recorded which). The source is a woman in her twenties or thirties who had been exposed to COVID-19.

V usage is TRBV19 and J usage is TRBJ2-1; 11 nucleotides align to TRBD1. The CDR3 length is 15 residues. Germline CDR1 LNHDA, CDR2 SQIVND (reference sequence). Trimming cost V 3 bases and J 4 bases; bases outside gene matches: 2. The CDR3 spells CASSMGQGVYNEQFF. In nucleotides, the CDR3 is TGTGCCAGTAGTATGGGACAGGGGGTTTACAATGAGCAGTTCTTC.

This chain connects TRBV6-6 to TRBJ1-5; D uncertain. V was clipped by 8 bases and J by 3 bases, with 14 bases between them. Germline V lookup: CDR1 MNHNY, CDR2 SVGAGI (reference sequence). The CDR3 contains 14 residues. The CDR3 sequence is CASSPREFNQPQHF. In nucleotides, the CDR3 is TGTGCCAGCTCCCCACGGGAGTTCAATCAGCCCCAGCATTTT.

V gene TRBV11-2 combines with J gene TRBJ1-2; D is unresolved. The germline gives CDR1 SGHAT, CDR2 FQNNGV. This CDR3 is 18 amino acids long. With 2 bases removed from V and 0 bases from J, the gap between germline ends came to 19 bases. The CDR3 here is CASSLTPLRGRTNYGYTF. The CDR3 region has the DNA TGTGCCAGCAGCTTAACTCCGTTGAGAGGCAGAACTAACTATGGCTACACCTTC.

The rearrangement links TRBV2 to TRBJ1-2, with D perhaps TRBD1 (6 bases). Germline CDR1 and CDR2: SNHLY and FYNNEI. The CDR3 sequence is 12 residues long. V was trimmed by 6 bases and J by 4 bases, leaving 9 bases between them. CDR3 in DNA: TGTGCCAGCAGCCGGGACATCTATGGCTACACCTTC. Translation gives CASSRDIYGYTF.

This clone was observed a few times. The genes are TRBV30 and TRBJ1-1; D is possibly TRBD1 (6 bases). V lost 4 bases and J lost 2, with 11 bases in between. The CDR3 has 13 amino acids. Looked up from germline, CDR1 is GTSNPN and CDR2 is SVGIG (reference sequence). DNA for the CDR3: TGTGCCTGGAAGAGACAGGCCAACACTGAAGCTTTCTTT. This sequence encodes CAWKRQANTEAFF.

This chain connects TRBV7-8 to TRBJ2-5; D might be TRBD1 (8 bases). V lost 6 bases to trimming and J lost 5 bases, with 19 bases between them. Germline values: CDR1 SGHVS, CDR2 FQNEAQ. This CDR3 spans 15 amino acids. CDR3 amino acids: CASRPDREGRETQYF. The CDR3 coding sequence is TGTGCCAGCAGACCGGACAGGGAGGGTCGGGAGACCCAGTACTTC.

J is TRBJ1-5 and V is TRBV6-1, with TRBD1 matching 10 bases. The CDR3 spans 16 residues. The J segment lost 6 bases and the V segment lost 2 bases, leaving 7 bases of the junction unmatched. Germline CDR1 MNHNS, CDR2 SASEGT. The CDR3 here is CASSELGTGAFQPQHF. Written as DNA, the CDR3 is TGTGCCAGCAGTGAACTTGGGACAGGGGCCTTTCAGCCCCAGCATTTT.

The chain uses TRBV5-1 and TRBJ1-1, with TRBD1 matching over 8 bases. CDR3 length: 16 residues. The V and J ends lost 6 bases and 4 bases, in that order; junction bases with no gene match: 14. Germline assignment: CDR1 SGHRS and CDR2 YFSETQ. DNA for the CDR3: TGCGCCAGCACTCTGGGGCTCCCGACAGGGGTCACTGAAGCTTTCTTT. Its translation is CASTLGLPTGVTEAFF.

This chain joins TRBV12-3 or TRBV12-4 and TRBJ2-1; possible D gene TRBD1, 5 bases. This CDR3 has 12 amino acids. Trimming took 8 bases from V and 8 from J, leaving 13 bases between them. The CDR3 DNA reads as TGTGCCAGCTTCAGGGTACGCGATGAGCAGTTCTTC. It is translated as CASFRVRDEQFF.

This chain joins TRBV19 and TRBJ1-2; weak D call: TRBD1 (5 bases). This CDR3 has 17 residues. Germline CDR1 LNHDA, CDR2 SQIVND (reference sequence). Trimming took 3 bases from V and 3 from J, leaving 20 bases between them. The CDR3, as DNA: TGTGCCAGTAGTATCAGAAAGGGGTCGAACAGTGACTATGGCTACACCTTC. Its protein product is CASSIRKGSNSDYGYTF.

The chain uses TRBV7-6 and TRBJ1-2; D not resolved. The V end was cut by 1 base, the J end by 4 bases, with 13 bases between. CDR1 SGHVS and CDR2 FNYEAQ come from the germline V gene. CDR3 length: 15 residues. This chain's CDR3 is CASSLDPSILYGYTF. The CDR3 DNA reads as TGTGCCAGCAGCTTAGACCCGTCTATCCTCTATGGCTACACCTTC.

This chain joins TRBV28 and TRBJ1-6, with D possibly matching TRBD1 (6 bases). V was pared by 5 bases and J by 0 bases, with 11 bases between. Germline V gene data show CDR1 as MDHEN and CDR2 as SYDVKM. The CDR3 length is 16 residues. For the CDR3, the DNA is TGTGCCAGCAGTGTAACAGGGAGCTCCTATAATTCACCCCTCCACTTT. Its protein product is CASSVTGSSYNSPLHF. The entire variable domain, with the rest obtained from reference TRBV28 and TRBJ1-6, is as follows: DVKVTQSSRYLVKRTGEKVFLECVQDMDHENMFWYRQDPGLGLRLIYFSYDVKMKEKGDIPEGYSVSREKKERFSLILESASTNQTSMYLCASSVTGSSYNSPLHFGNGTRLTVT.

The V and J genes are TRBV5-1 and TRBJ1-2; TRBD1 agrees at 9 bases. Germline CDR1 is SGHRS and CDR2 is YFSETQ. The junction had 9 bases not matched to a gene; V was cut back by 5 bases and J by 7 bases. CDR3 size: 14 residues. CDR3 DNA sequence: TGCGCCAGCAGTGAGGGACAGGGCATGGGTGGCTACACCTTC. It codes for CASSEGQGMGGYTF. The variable domain in full, completed from reference TRBV5-1 and TRBJ1-2, reads KAGVTQTPRYLIKTRGQQVTLSCSPISGHRSVSWYQQTPGQGLQFLFEYFSETQRNKGNFPGRFSGRQFSNSRSEMNVSTLELGDSALYLCASSEGQGMGGYTFGSGTRLTVV.

The V and J genes are TRBV3-1 (or the pseudogene TRBV3-2) and TRBJ1-2; perhaps TRBD1 as D (5 bases). Germline values: CDR1 LGHDT, CDR2 YNNKEL (reference sequence). Trimming took off 1 base at V and 5 bases at J, with 11 bases between the two ends. The CDR3 is 14 amino acids. Written as DNA, the CDR3 is TGTGCCAGCAGCCAAGGCAGGGTCGGGTATGGCTACACCTTC. It yields the protein CASSQGRVGYGYTF.